This T cell receptor beta chain came from a study of Ad26.COV2.S vaccination and SARS-CoV-2 variants. Study-wide results and limits: Relative to placebo recipients, vaccine recipients exhibited elevated spike-specific TCR breadth.

A note on this clone: The antigen is not known.

Using immunoSEQ multiplex PCR, the repertoire was profiled, and TCRdb retains in-frame clones only, with some absent. The top ten clones hold 1.7% of a sample with about half a million clones, 70% to 90% of them seen once. Trimming removed 7 bases at V and 3 bases at J, with 15 bases between. CDR3 length equals 14 residues. CDR1 MDHEN and CDR2 SYDVKM come from the germline V gene. Treatment defined: 15 to 20 received Ad26.COV2.S at low or high dose, single or two shots; roughly five received placebo; per-sample allocation not given. Sampling was done on day 63 after the first vaccine or placebo injection.

The sequenced sample was peripheral blood, obtained in a trial of Ad26.COV2.S vaccine versus placebo. The source is a person between 18 and 65 years old who received the Ad26.COV2.S COVID-19 vaccine or a placebo. The genes are TRBV28 and TRBJ1-2, with D possibly matching TRBD1 (6 bases). The CDR3 region has the DNA TGTGCCAGCAACCAACAGGGTCTAGACTATGGCTACACCTTC. Its translation: CASNQQGLDYGYTF.